These T cell receptor beta chains were read from a single sample in a study of blood T cell repertoires in COVID-19. Method: immunoSEQ multiplex PCR; TCRdb's copy keeps in-frame clones and lacks some. The data hold almost 65,000 clones, with roughly 88% observed a single time. The sample taken for sequencing was peripheral blood. The receptor source for this set is a woman aged 55 to 70 with COVID-19, enrolled during active disease. CDR3s include the opening cysteine and the closing phenylalanine or tryptophan. A D gene is named only where the DNA matches it firmly. Expanded clones are given a class, and other clones once, few, many or no size at all.

j_call,v_call,d_call,clone_size,cdr3_aa,cdr3_nt
TRBJ1-2,TRBV28,TRBD1,-,CASSLGTEVYGYTF,TGTGCCAGCAGTTTAGGGACAGAAGTCTATGGCTACACCTTC
TRBJ2-1,TRBV28,TRBD2,few,CASRLAGGPDEQFF,TGTGCCAGCAGGCTAGCGGGAGGGCCCGATGAGCAGTTCTTC
TRBJ2-7,TRBV7-9,-,-,CASSLGSGSYEQYF,TGTGCCAGCAGCTTAGGTTCAGGTTCCTACGAGCAGTACTTC
TRBJ2-1,TRBV2,-,few,CASRVGGSSYNEQFF,TGTGCCAGCCGGGTCGGCGGAAGCTCCTACAATGAGCAGTTCTTC
TRBJ1-2,TRBV6-2/TRBV6-3,-,-,CASSYFPRTLYGYTF,TGTGCCAGCAGTTACTTTCCCAGGACACTTTATGGCTACACCTTC
TRBJ1-1,TRBV5-6,TRBD1,-,CASSTGQGDTEAFF,TGTGCCAGCAGCACAGGACAGGGGGACACTGAAGCTTTCTTT
TRBJ2-7,TRBV4-3,TRBD1,-,CASSQEEGAGYEQYF,TGCGCCAGCAGCCAAGAAGAGGGGGCGGGCTACGAGCAGTACTTC
TRBJ2-6,TRBV19,-,-,CASLNALRDGANVLTF,TGTGCCAGTCTCAATGCCCTACGGGATGGGGCCAACGTCCTGACTTTC
TRBJ2-7,TRBV6-1,-,-,CASSDRTYEQYF,TGTGCCAGCAGTGACAGGACCTACGAGCAGTACTTC
TRBJ1-2,TRBV9,-,-,CASSTHNLQDGNYGYTF,TGTGCCAGCAGCACACACAACTTACAGGACGGTAACTATGGCTACACCTTC
TRBJ2-6,TRBV7-7,-,-,CASSPISTGYPSGANVLTF,TGTGCCAGCAGCCCAATCTCGACAGGCTATCCATCTGGGGCCAACGTCCTGACTTTC
TRBJ1-6,TRBV11-3,-,-,CASSQNNSPLHF,TGTGCCAGCAGCCAAAATAATTCACCCCTCCACTTT
TRBJ2-1,TRBV2,-,-,CASSIALGDYNEQFF,TGTGCCAGCAGTATAGCGCTTGGGGACTACAATGAGCAGTTCTTC
TRBJ1-1,TRBV4-2,-,-,CASSRMIQVAEAFF,TGTGCCAGCAGCCGGATGATCCAGGTGGCTGAAGCTTTCTTT
TRBJ2-5,TRBV7-2,TRBD2,-,CASCRGGPQETQYF,TGTGCCAGCTGCCGGGGGGGGCCCCAAGAGACCCAGTACTTC
TRBJ1-1,TRBV6-5,-,-,CASSSYRVQNTEAFF,TGTGCCAGCAGTTCCTACAGGGTTCAAAACACTGAAGCTTTCTTT
TRBJ2-7,TRBV6-5,-,-,CASTQRNRPSYEQYF,TGTGCCAGCACCCAGCGGAACAGACCCTCCTACGAGCAGTACTTC
TRBJ2-1,TRBV6-1,TRBD2,-,CASSEARAGGGEQFF,TGTGCCAGCAGTGAAGCAAGGGCGGGAGGTGGTGAGCAGTTCTTC
TRBJ2-1,TRBV18,-,-,CASSPLAGIIPHEQFF,TGTGCCAGCTCACCACTAGCAGGGATCATACCCCATGAGCAGTTCTTC
TRBJ1-4,TRBV2,-,-,CASSSAGYEKLFF,TGTGCCAGCAGTTCGGCAGGGTATGAAAAACTGTTTTTT
TRBJ2-7,TRBV7-9,-,-,CASSLLGYEQYF,TGTGCCAGCAGCTTACTAGGCTACGAGCAGTACTTC
TRBJ2-3,TRBV10-3,TRBD2,-,CAISEQNSGQHTQYF,TGTGCCATCAGTGAGCAAAATAGCGGGCAACATACGCAGTATTTT
TRBJ2-1,TRBV28,TRBD2,-,CASSSWVSGSYNEQFF,TGTGCCAGCAGTTCCTGGGTTAGCGGGAGCTACAATGAGCAGTTCTTC
TRBJ1-1,TRBV7-6,-,-,CASSFPGGTEAFF,TGTGCCAGCAGCTTCCCGGGGGGCACTGAAGCTTTCTTT
TRBJ1-2,TRBV21-1,-,-,CASSRSAGNYGYTF,TGTGCCAGCAGCAGATCGGCGGGGAACTATGGCTACACCTTC
TRBJ1-3,TRBV6-2/TRBV6-3,TRBD1,-,CASSDRERTIYF,TGTGCCAGCAGCGACAGGGAACGCACCATATATTTT
TRBJ1-5,TRBV6-2/TRBV6-3,-,-,CASSRRGNQPQHF,TGTGCCAGCAGTCGGCGGGGAAATCAGCCCCAGCATTTT
TRBJ2-2,TRBV5-8,-,-,CASSLGRGAGELFF,TGTGCCAGCAGCTTGGGACGGGGAGCCGGGGAGCTGTTTTTT
TRBJ1-1,TRBV7-2,-,-,CASSIQGGTEAFF,TGTGCCAGCAGCATACAGGGAGGGACTGAAGCTTTCTTT
TRBJ2-2,TRBV7-8,-,-,CASPRGRGNTGELFF,TGTGCCAGCCCAAGAGGCAGGGGGAACACCGGGGAGCTGTTTTTT
TRBJ2-1,TRBV12-3/TRBV12-4,-,-,CASSHGDMKFF,TGTGCCAGCAGCCACGGGGATATGAAGTTCTTC
TRBJ1-6,TRBV6-5,-,-,CASSSRSHDSPLHF,TGTGCCAGCAGTTCCAGGTCTCATGATTCACCCCTCCACTTT
TRBJ2-3,TRBV18,TRBD2,-,CASSPSAGGTDTQYF,TGTGCCAGCTCACCATCGGCGGGGGGCACAGATACGCAGTATTTT
TRBJ2-7,TRBV4-1,-,-,CASSQGVLSRGDSYEQYF,TGCGCCAGCAGCCAAGGAGTTCTGAGCAGGGGGGATTCCTACGAGCAGTACTTC
TRBJ2-7,TRBV4-3,TRBD2,large,CASSQDRGGTISYEQYF,TGCGCCAGCAGCCAAGATCGCGGGGGAACGATCTCCTACGAGCAGTACTTC
TRBJ2-5,TRBV6-2/TRBV6-3,-,-,CASSYGGVQETQYF,TGTGCCAGCAGTTATGGGGGCGTGCAGGAGACCCAGTACTTC
TRBJ1-4,TRBV10-3,TRBD1,once,CAISESTGGGADEKLFF,TGTGCCATCAGTGAGTCGACCGGAGGGGGCGCGGATGAAAAACTGTTTTTT
TRBJ2-7,TRBV6-2/TRBV6-3,TRBD2,-,CASSLLAPNSYEQYF,TGTGCCAGCAGCCTACTAGCGCCCAACTCCTACGAGCAGTACTTC
TRBJ2-7,TRBV6-5,-,-,CASSYGDVGTEQYF,TGTGCCAGCAGTTACGGAGACGTGGGTACCGAGCAGTACTTC
TRBJ1-2,TRBV18,-,-,CASSSETETNYGYTF,TGTGCCAGCTCATCAGAGACAGAGACTAACTATGGCTACACCTTC
TRBJ2-1,TRBV4-2,TRBD2,-,CASSQEGPLAWNEQFF,TGTGCCAGCAGCCAAGAGGGACCACTAGCGTGGAATGAGCAGTTCTTC
TRBJ1-1,TRBV2,-,-,CASSENEFTNTEAFF,TGTGCCAGCAGTGAAAACGAGTTTACGAACACTGAAGCTTTCTTT
TRBJ1-2,TRBV2,TRBD1,few,CASGTGGLDYGYTF,TGTGCCAGCGGGACAGGGGGCCTAGACTATGGCTACACCTTC
TRBJ1-1,TRBV7-9,TRBD1,-,CASSLAGTGLNTEAFF,TGTGCCAGCAGCTTAGCCGGGACAGGGTTGAACACTGAAGCTTTCTTT
TRBJ2-2,TRBV4-1,TRBD2,-,CASSQMTSGKNTGELFF,TGCGCCAGCAGCCAAATGACTAGCGGAAAGAACACCGGGGAGCTGTTTTTT
TRBJ1-4,TRBV2,TRBD1,-,CASSLGQGLDEKLFF,TGTGCCAGCAGCCTCGGACAGGGGCTGGATGAAAAACTGTTTTTT
TRBJ2-1,TRBV6-5,-,-,CASNLDRNGYNEQFF,TGTGCCAGCAATTTAGACAGGAATGGCTACAATGAGCAGTTCTTC
TRBJ1-6,TRBV10-1,TRBD1,once,CASRAPGQGYSPLHF,TGCGCCAGCAGAGCGCCGGGACAGGGATATTCACCCCTCCACTTT